Listed below are T cell receptor beta chains from one sample, sequenced in a study of T cell responses to AZD1222 COVID-19 vaccine. Assay used: immunoSEQ multiplex PCR; TCRdb lists only in-frame clones, some missing. The sample records about 97,000 clones, 70% to 90% being singletons. The material sequenced was peripheral blood, taken on day 0 of AZD1222 vaccination. These receptors came from an adult in good health. Both conserved end residues are part of each CDR3. Fields, in order: J gene, V gene, clone size, D gene, CDR3 DNA, CDR3 protein. D genes are given only for firm matches. Only some rows state a clone size, as once, few, many or a class for expanded clones.

TRBJ2-7 TRBV7-2 NA TRBD1 TGTGCCAGCAGAACACAGACAGGGCCCTACGAGCAGTACTTC CASRTQTGPYEQYF
TRBJ2-7 TRBV3-1/TRBV3-2 NA NA TGTGCCAGCAACTTGCTCGGGGGCGAGCAGTACTTC CASNLLGGEQYF
TRBJ1-1 TRBV5-4 NA NA TGTGCCAGCAGCTTTGGTCGGAACACTGAAGCTTTCTTT CASSFGRNTEAFF
TRBJ2-7 TRBV11-2 NA NA TGTGCCAGCAGCTTAGATGGAACGGCCTACGAGCAGTACTTC CASSLDGTAYEQYF
TRBJ1-1 TRBV12-5 NA TRBD1 TGTGCTAGTGGTTTGATGACCTGGGCAGGGGGTGAGGGAAAAGCTTTCTTT CASGLMTWAGGEGKAFF
TRBJ1-1 TRBV5-8 NA NA TGTGCCAGCAGCTTGGTAGGCACTGAAGCTTTCTTT CASSLVGTEAFF
TRBJ1-2 TRBV5-6 NA NA TGTGCCAGCAGCTTGGCGGGGGGCTATGGCTACACCTTC CASSLAGGYGYTF
TRBJ2-1 TRBV7-9 NA TRBD2 TGTGCCAGCACCCCCCCGCGGGGGGTCCCTAATGAGCAGTTCTTC CASTPPRGVPNEQFF
TRBJ2-1 TRBV6-4 once NA TGTGCCAGCAGTGATTATTCTGGTAGCCGCAATGAGCAGTTCTTC CASSDYSGSRNEQFF
TRBJ1-5 TRBV27 NA NA TGTGCCAGCAGTTCGAGGACTAGCAATCAGCCCCAGCATTTT CASSSRTSNQPQHF
TRBJ1-5 TRBV10-2 NA TRBD1 TGCGCCAGCTGGGACAGGACACACGGGCAGCCCCAGCATTTT CASWDRTHGQPQHF
TRBJ2-1 TRBV29-1 once NA TGCAGCGTTGAGGGTCTTTATTCCTACAATGAGCAGTTCTTC CSVEGLYSYNEQFF
TRBJ2-2 TRBV13 NA NA TGTGCCAGCAGTCCCAGAATCACCGGGGAGCTGTTTTTT CASSPRITGELFF
TRBJ2-7 TRBV6-2/TRBV6-3 NA NA TGTACCAGCAGTTGGGCTAGCGCCTACGAGCAGTACTTC CTSSWASAYEQYF
TRBJ1-2 TRBV3-1/TRBV3-2 NA TRBD1 TGTGCCAGCAGCTTCTCCGGGACAGGGGTAGGAAAACGCACCTTC CASSFSGTGVGKRTF
TRBJ1-2 TRBV7-2 NA NA TGTGCCAGCAGCTTATGGACAGACCGTTATGGCTACACCTTC CASSLWTDRYGYTF
TRBJ1-2 TRBV29-1 NA NA TGCAGCGTTGATAGGGATGGCTACACCTTC CSVDRDGYTF
TRBJ1-1 TRBV19 NA NA TGTGCCAGTTCCCCCGGGACCCCTACTGAAGCTTTCTTT CASSPGTPTEAFF
TRBJ1-1 TRBV5-1 NA NA TGCGCCAGCAGTCGAGATATTGCGACGAACACTGAAGCTTTCTTT CASSRDIATNTEAFF
TRBJ2-7 TRBV9 NA NA TGTGCCAGCAGCGTAGATGAGGGGCTCGAGCAGTACTTC CASSVDEGLEQYF
TRBJ2-7 TRBV6-2/TRBV6-3 NA TRBD1 TGTGCCAGCAGCCGAGGGACAGTACCTTCCTACGAGCAGTACTTC CASSRGTVPSYEQYF
TRBJ1-5 TRBV19 NA NA TGTGCCAGTAGTAGGGTGAGCAATCAGCCCCAGCATTTT CASSRVSNQPQHF
TRBJ1-4 TRBV7-2 NA NA TGTGCCAGCAGCTTTCGGGGGAGTCTCTCAACTAATGAAAAACTGTTTTTT CASSFRGSLSTNEKLFF
TRBJ1-2 TRBV5-5 NA NA TGTGCCAGCAGCTTGCAGCAGGTCCAGGGCTACACCTTC CASSLQQVQGYTF
TRBJ1-1 TRBV5-4 NA NA TGTGCCAGCAGCTTCACGCGTTCCAACACTGAAGCTTTCTTT CASSFTRSNTEAFF
TRBJ1-6 TRBV19 NA NA TGTGCCAGTAAGGGCGGCCAAACGAATTCACCCCTCCACTTT CASKGGQTNSPLHF
TRBJ2-3 TRBV7-2 NA TRBD2 TGTGCCAGCAGCACCGGGACTAGCGGCACAGATACGCAGTATTTT CASSTGTSGTDTQYF
TRBJ2-7 TRBV28 once TRBD2 TGTGCCAGCAGTTCTCTGGGACTAGTAGCCTCTACCGAGCAGTACTTC CASSSLGLVASTEQYF
TRBJ2-7 TRBV6-2/TRBV6-3 NA NA TGTGCCAGCAGTTCGGTCGGGGAGCAGTACTTC CASSSVGEQYF
TRBJ1-4 TRBV6-1 few NA TGTGCCAGCAGTGAAGAGACAGGTTATACGGAAAAACTGTTTTTT CASSEETGYTEKLFF
TRBJ1-2 TRBV28 NA NA TGTGCCAGCAGTTGGGGATTAAGGGGTGGGGATGGCTACACCTTC CASSWGLRGGDGYTF
TRBJ2-2 TRBV4-1 NA TRBD1 TGCGCCAGCAGCCAGCGGTTGGGGACAGTCAACACCGGGGAGCTGTTTTTT CASSQRLGTVNTGELFF
TRBJ2-3 TRBV11-2 few TRBD1 TGTGCCAGCAGACCCCAGGGGGCGGTAACAGATACGCAGTATTTT CASRPQGAVTDTQYF
TRBJ1-1 TRBV12-3/TRBV12-4 NA TRBD1 TGTGCCAGCACAACAGGGGGTAGGACTGAAGCTTTCTTT CASTTGGRTEAFF
TRBJ1-5 TRBV4-1 NA NA TGCGCCAGCAGCCAAGTTCCGGGGGGCGGACAGCCCCAGCATTTT CASSQVPGGGQPQHF
TRBJ1-2 TRBV19 NA NA TGTGCCAGTAGTGAGGCGGGGAAAGGCGACTATGGCTACACCTTC CASSEAGKGDYGYTF
TRBJ2-7 TRBV6-2/TRBV6-3 NA TRBD1 TGTGCCAGCAGTTACCCCACGCCCGGGACAGGGGGCGTTTTTACCTACGAGCAGTACTTC CASSYPTPGTGGVFTYEQYF
TRBJ1-3 TRBV3-1/TRBV3-2 NA NA TGTGCCAGCAGCCAAGATGCACGTCTTGGAAACACCATATATTTT CASSQDARLGNTIYF
TRBJ2-7 TRBV19 NA NA TGTGCCAGTAGCCCACTGGTCGGGGAGCAGTACTTC CASSPLVGEQYF
TRBJ1-3 TRBV3-1/TRBV3-2 NA TRBD1 TGTGCCAGCAGCAAGGACCACCAAACAGGGGCTAGAAACACCATATATTTT CASSKDHQTGARNTIYF
TRBJ2-1 TRBV6-6 NA NA TGTGCCAGCAGTCCCAGGGGGAGGGTCTCCTACAATGAGCAGTTCTTC CASSPRGRVSYNEQFF
TRBJ1-2 TRBV27 NA TRBD1 TGTGCCAGCACCCGAGGATTACAGGGGTACTATGGCTACACCTTC CASTRGLQGYYGYTF
TRBJ1-1 TRBV5-4 NA NA TGTGCCAGCAGCTTCTCATTCGGGACGGGGAACACTGAAGCTTTCTTT CASSFSFGTGNTEAFF
TRBJ1-3 TRBV19 once NA TGTGCCAGTAGAAAAGGGAGGGCCAGCACTGCTCCTGGAAACACCATATATTTT CASRKGRASTAPGNTIYF
TRBJ2-6 TRBV7-3 NA TRBD1 TGTGCCAGCAGCTCCCGAGGGACAGGGCCCGGGGCCAACGTCCTGACTTTC CASSSRGTGPGANVLTF
TRBJ2-5 TRBV19 NA TRBD2 TGTGCCAGTAGTATAGGTGGGAACTTCGGGGGGGAGACCCAGTACTTC CASSIGGNFGGETQYF
TRBJ2-3 TRBV5-1 NA TRBD1 TGCGCCAGCAGCTACTCCGGGACAGGGGAAATAGATACGCAGTATTTT CASSYSGTGEIDTQYF
TRBJ1-1 TRBV27 few NA TGTGCCAGCAGTTCCGGGGGACACCCGACCGATGAAGCTTTCTTT CASSSGGHPTDEAFF
TRBJ1-2 TRBV5-8 NA NA TGTGCCAGCAGCTTTCAATCCGACTATGGCTACACCTTC CASSFQSDYGYTF
TRBJ1-4 TRBV7-9 NA NA TGTGCCAGCAGCTTAGCGTCAGGGGATGGGGAAAAACTGTTTTTT CASSLASGDGEKLFF
TRBJ1-5 TRBV19 few NA TGTGCCAGTAGTATAGAAGGGAACAATCAGCCCCAGCATTTT CASSIEGNNQPQHF
TRBJ2-7 TRBV15 NA TRBD1 TGTGCCACCAGCCGGGACAGGGTTTTCGAGCAGTACTTC CATSRDRVFEQYF
TRBJ2-5 TRBV3-1/TRBV3-2 NA TRBD2 TGTGCCAGCAGCGCCCCTAGCGGGGGGCCACAAGAGACCCAGTACTTC CASSAPSGGPQETQYF
TRBJ2-7 TRBV11-2 NA TRBD1 TGTGCCAGCAGCGTGGGACAGGGGCCCTCCTACGAGCAGTACTTC CASSVGQGPSYEQYF
TRBJ2-5 TRBV24-1 NA TRBD1 TGTGCCACCAGTGAAGGACAGGCGGGCCAAGAGACCCAGTACTTC CATSEGQAGQETQYF